A single sample gave rise to the 22 T cell receptor beta chains below, sequenced in a study of T cell repertoires in cytomegalovirus infection. Their antigens remain unidentified. One entry per CDR3 protein results from TCRdb running MiXCR on the reads. The sample includes roughly 700,000 distinct CDR3 sequences, approximately 33% of them seen just once. Sequenced here: cultured PBMCs, sampled from culture after CMV antigen stimulation. Receptor source: a human donor in good health (CMV status not recorded). Some clones in this sample may be carry-over from other donors' samples.

There are a few counts of this clonotype. The chain carries TRBV6-6 and TRBJ2-3; 8 bases line up with TRBD2. Looked up from germline, CDR1 is MNHNY and CDR2 is SVGAGI (reference sequence). This CDR3 comprises 14 residues. Trimming cost V 7 bases and J 5 bases; bases outside gene matches: 8. CDR3 nucleotides: TGTGCCAGCAATGCGCGGGGGGTGCAAGATACGCAGTATTTT. It encodes CASNARGVQDTQYF.

Details on this clonotype: A read error may account for a junction end that differs from germline. The rearrangement links TRBV7-9 to TRBJ1-4; the D is unclear. The CDR3 is 16 amino acids. CDR1 and CDR2 (germline): SEHNR, FQNEAQ (reference sequence). CDR3 sequence: CVSSLRPGETNEKLFF. CDR3 DNA sequence: TGTGTCAGCAGCTTAAGGCCGGGAGAAACTAATGAAAAACTGTTTTTT.

Remarks on this clonotype: This may be a read error, as it is one base from a much larger clone. The chain links TRBV7-6 to TRBJ2-1, with 10 nucleotides matching TRBD1. The CDR3 sequence is 16 residues long. Germline lookup yields CDR1 SGHVS and CDR2 FNYEAQ. The CDR3: CASSPIRDRGYNVQFF. The CDR3 bases are TGTGCCAGCAGCCCCATCCGGGACAGGGGCTACAATGTGCAGTTCTTC.

J is TRBJ2-1 and V is TRBV28; TRBD2 might be the D (6 bases). The CDR3 sequence is 15 residues long. Per the germline V gene, CDR1 is MDHEN and CDR2 is SYDVKM. Trimming pared 8 bases from V and 11 bases from J, leaving 25 bases between. The CDR3 sequence: CASGLLADPPMKQFF. The CDR3 nucleotides are TGTGCCAGCGGACTACTGGCAGACCCTCCAATGAAGCAGTTCTTC.

In this sample, this clonotype turned up once. The chain carries TRBV2 and TRBJ1-5; TRBD1 aligns across 9 bases. The CDR3 sequence is 16 residues long. CDR1 and CDR2 from the germline V gene are SNHLY and FYNNEI. J lost 0 bases, V lost 4 bases, and 4 bases had no gene match. The CDR3 DNA reads TGTGCCAGCAGTGGGGACAGGGCTTATAGCAATCAGCCCCAGCATTTT. Amino acids: CASSGDRAYSNQPQHF.

This chain links TRBV4-2 with TRBJ2-1, with 11 bases identical to TRBD2. The CDR3 extends over 19 amino acids. The germline V gene encodes CDR1 LGHNA and CDR2 YNFKEQ. The junction had 17 bases not matched to a gene; V was cut back by 0 bases and J by 10 bases. The CDR3 sequence: CASSQELPGPSGGRREQFF. CDR3 bases: TGTGCCAGCAGCCAAGAACTCCCAGGCCCTAGCGGGGGGCGGCGGGAGCAGTTCTTC.

V and J are TRBV12-3 or TRBV12-4 and TRBJ2-4; D remains unclear. Trimming cost V 3 bases and J 8 bases, with 11 bases left between them. CDR3 length: 13 amino acids. The CDR3 coding sequence is TGTGCCAGCAGTTTTGTGACGCAGGACATTCAGTACTTC. Amino acid sequence: CASSFVTQDIQYF.

CDR3 nucleotides: TGTGCCAGCAGCTTAGCAGGACGGGTCGGATCACCCCTCCACTTT. Translated: CASSLAGRVGSPLHF. This chain links TRBV7-2 with TRBJ1-6; no firm D call. CDR1 and CDR2 from the germline V gene are SGHTA and FQGNSA. The CDR3 has 15 amino acids. With 0 bases removed from V and 10 bases from J, the gap between germline ends came to 13 bases.

The chain is built from TRBV12-3 or TRBV12-4 and TRBJ2-6, with D perhaps TRBD2 (6 bases). The ends were cut back, 8 bases at V and 1 base at J, with 9 bases in the middle. This CDR3 is built from 14 residues. CDR3 sequence (DNA): TGTGCCAGCGGGGGACTTTCTGGGGCCAACGTCCTGACTTTC. Its translation: CASGGLSGANVLTF.

This clonotype was recorded many times. The CDR3 DNA sequence: TGTGCCAGCAGCTTTACTACCCCCTCGAACACTGAAGCTTTCTTT. Translation: CASSFTTPSNTEAFF. This sequence joins TRBV7-9 and TRBJ1-1; D gene uncertain. V was shortened by 3 bases and J by 1 base, with 12 bases between the two germline ends. The CDR3 loop spans 15 amino acids. CDR1 SEHNR and CDR2 FQNEAQ come from the germline V gene (reference sequence).

The chain is built from TRBV6-1 and TRBJ1-1, with D perhaps matching TRBD1 (5 bases). V was cut by 3 bases and J by 4 bases, with 21 bases left in between. Germline CDR1 is MNHNS and CDR2 is SASEGT. The CDR3 length is 17 residues. The DNA of the CDR3 is TGTGCCAGCAGTGATTATGGCAGGGTAGGGTTTAGCACTGAAGCTTTCTTT. This sequence encodes CASSDYGRVGFSTEAFF.

V and J are TRBV6-1 and TRBJ1-6; TRBD1 matches at 7 bases. This CDR3 has 15 amino acids. Trimming took 5 bases from V and 7 from J; bases not matched to a gene: 8. Germline V CDR1 and CDR2: MNHNS, SASEGT. For the CDR3, the DNA is TGTGCCAGCAGTCCACAGGGGTTGAGGAATTCACCCCTCCACTTT. It yields the protein CASSPQGLRNSPLHF.

The CDR3 region has the DNA TGTGCCATCAGCCCGGGACAGGGAGGAAAGGAACTGTTTTTT. Its protein product is CAISPGQGGKELFF. The rearrangement uses TRBV10-3 and TRBJ1-4, with 9 positions matching TRBD1. The CDR3 covers 14 residues. The V gene end was trimmed by 6 bases and the J gene end by 12 bases; junction bases not matched to a gene: 11. The germline CDR1 and CDR2 sequences are ENHRY and SYGVKD.

This clonotype was detected only once. The V call is TRBV18, the J call TRBJ1-1; a possible D gene is TRBD1 (5 bases). CDR1 and CDR2 (germline): KGHSH, LQKENI. The V and J ends lost 2 bases and 0 bases respectively, with 16 bases between them. This CDR3 contains 17 residues. CDR3 DNA: TGTGCCAGCTCACCAACCGGGCCAGGGTTCATGAACACTGAAGCTTTCTTT. Translation: CASSPTGPGFMNTEAFF.

This clonotype occurred a few times. This rearrangement joins TRBV19 to TRBJ2-3; 8 bases are a match to TRBD1. The V and J ends lost 3 bases and 2 bases, in that order; junction bases with no gene match: 7. This CDR3 has 16 amino acids. Germline loops: CDR1 LNHDA, CDR2 SQIVND (reference sequence). The DNA for the CDR3 is TGTGCCAGTAGTATGTGGCAGGGGGCAGCCACAGATACGCAGTATTTT. Encoded protein: CASSMWQGAATDTQYF.

The chain carries TRBV28 and TRBJ2-1; D unclear. Germline values: CDR1 MDHEN, CDR2 SYDVKM. Trimming left V 2 bases short and J 5 bases short, with 16 bases between. The CDR3 has 16 residues. Here the CDR3 reads CASSLNPASPHNEQFF. In nucleotides, the CDR3 is TGTGCCAGCAGTTTAAACCCGGCTAGTCCCCACAATGAGCAGTTCTTC.

This clonotype has just a few counts. V and J are TRBV12-3 or TRBV12-4 and TRBJ2-3; unclear D gene. Between the trimmed V and J ends, which lost 6 bases and 1 base, there was a span of 8 bases. The CDR3 is 13 residues long. The CDR3 DNA is TGTGCCAGCAGGGGTTGGGGCACAGATACGCAGTATTTT. This translates into CASRGWGTDTQYF.

This clonotype has just a few counts. The genes are TRBV5-4 and TRBJ2-7, with 7 bases aligning to TRBD1. Germline V gives CDR1 SGHNT, CDR2 YYREEE (reference sequence). V was clipped by 3 bases and J by 10 bases; unmatched bases: 10. This CDR3 is built from 13 residues. The CDR3: CASSSGTEPLQYF. CDR3 in DNA: TGTGCCAGCAGCTCCGGGACAGAGCCCCTTCAGTACTTC.

The rearrangement uses TRBV18 and TRBJ1-3; 8 bases are shared with TRBD1. Germline CDR1 is KGHSH and CDR2 is LQKENI. Germline trimming cut 6 bases from V and 0 bases from J; bases unmatched to any gene: 7. This CDR3 region has 16 residues. The CDR3 DNA sequence: TGTGCCAGCTCCCAGGGACAGGCGGACTCTGGAAACACCATATATTTT. Amino acids: CASSQGQADSGNTIYF.

This clonotype has only a few counts. The chain couples TRBV7-9 to TRBJ2-7; maybe TRBD2 (5 bases). The germline V gene encodes CDR1 SEHNR and CDR2 FQNEAQ (reference sequence). Trimming left V 4 bases short and J 3 bases short, with 10 bases between. The CDR3 runs 13 residues. The DNA for the CDR3 is TGTGCCAGCAGCTCCCATGCGGGCTACGAGCAGTACTTC. Protein product: CASSSHAGYEQYF. Full variable domain (rest looked up from reference TRBV7-9 and TRBJ2-7): DTGVSQNPRHKITKRGQNVTFRCDPISEHNRLYWYRQTLGQGPEFLTYFQNEAQLEKSRLLSDRFSAERPKGSFSTLEIQRTEQGDSAMYLCASSSHAGYEQYFGPGTRLTVT.

The chain uses TRBV5-6 and TRBJ1-3; D is ambiguous. CDR1 and CDR2 (germline): SGHDT, YYEEEE. V lost 4 bases and J lost 1, with 12 bases in between. This CDR3 is 15 amino acids long. CDR3 protein: CASSADRRSGNTIYF. CDR3 sequence (DNA): TGTGCCAGCAGCGCCGACCGAAGATCTGGAAACACCATATATTTT.

V is TRBV15 and J is TRBJ2-4; D not resolved. The germline V and J ends were trimmed by 4 bases and 2 bases, with 12 bases remaining between them. The CDR3 runs to 15 residues. Germline V lookup: CDR1 LNHNV, CDR2 YYDKDF (reference sequence). The CDR3: CATSNPGSPKNIQYF. The DNA for the CDR3 is TGTGCCACCAGCAACCCAGGTAGCCCCAAAAACATTCAGTACTTC.